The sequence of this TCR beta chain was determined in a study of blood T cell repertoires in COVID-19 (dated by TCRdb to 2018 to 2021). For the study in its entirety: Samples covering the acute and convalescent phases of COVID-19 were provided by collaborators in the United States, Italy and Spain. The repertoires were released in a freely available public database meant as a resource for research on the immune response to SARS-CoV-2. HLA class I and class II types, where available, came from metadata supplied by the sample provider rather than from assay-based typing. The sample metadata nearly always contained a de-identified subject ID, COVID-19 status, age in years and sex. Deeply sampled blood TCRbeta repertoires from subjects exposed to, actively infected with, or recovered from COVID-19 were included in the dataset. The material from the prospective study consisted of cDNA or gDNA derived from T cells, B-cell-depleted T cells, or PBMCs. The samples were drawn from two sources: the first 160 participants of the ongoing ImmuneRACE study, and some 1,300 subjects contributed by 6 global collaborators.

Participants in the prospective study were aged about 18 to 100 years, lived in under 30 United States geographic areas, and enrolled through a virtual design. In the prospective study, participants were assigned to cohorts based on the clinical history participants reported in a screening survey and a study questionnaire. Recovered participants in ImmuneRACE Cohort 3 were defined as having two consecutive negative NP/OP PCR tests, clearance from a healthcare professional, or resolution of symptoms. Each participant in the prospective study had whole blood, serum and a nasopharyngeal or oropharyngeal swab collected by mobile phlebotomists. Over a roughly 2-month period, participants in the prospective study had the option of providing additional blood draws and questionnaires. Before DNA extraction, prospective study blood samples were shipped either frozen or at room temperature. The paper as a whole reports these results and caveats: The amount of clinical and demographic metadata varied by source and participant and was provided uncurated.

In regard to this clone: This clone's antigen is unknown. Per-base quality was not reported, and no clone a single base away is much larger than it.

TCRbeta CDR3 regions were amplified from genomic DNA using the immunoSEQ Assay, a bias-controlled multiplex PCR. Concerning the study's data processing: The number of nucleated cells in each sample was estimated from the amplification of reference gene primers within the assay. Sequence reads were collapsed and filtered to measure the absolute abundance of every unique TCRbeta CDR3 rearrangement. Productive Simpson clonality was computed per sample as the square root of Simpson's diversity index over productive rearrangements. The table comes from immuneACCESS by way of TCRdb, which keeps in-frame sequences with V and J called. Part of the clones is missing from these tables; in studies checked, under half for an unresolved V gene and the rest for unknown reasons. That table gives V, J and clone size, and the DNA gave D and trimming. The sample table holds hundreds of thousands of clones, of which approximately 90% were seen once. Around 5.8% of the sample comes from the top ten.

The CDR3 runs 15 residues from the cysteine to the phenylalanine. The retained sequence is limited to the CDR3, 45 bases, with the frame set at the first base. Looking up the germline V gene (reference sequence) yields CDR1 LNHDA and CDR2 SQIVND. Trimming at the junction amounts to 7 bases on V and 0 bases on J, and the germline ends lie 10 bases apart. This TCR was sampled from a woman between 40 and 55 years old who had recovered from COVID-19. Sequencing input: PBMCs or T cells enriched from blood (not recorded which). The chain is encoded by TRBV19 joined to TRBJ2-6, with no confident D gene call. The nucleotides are TGTGCCAGTAAAGAAGACACCTCTGGGGCCAACGTCCTGACTTTC. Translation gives CASKEDTSGANVLTF. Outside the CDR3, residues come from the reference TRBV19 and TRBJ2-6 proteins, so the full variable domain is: DGGITQSPKYLFRKEGQNVTLSCEQNLNHDAMYWYRQDPGQGLRLIYYSQIVNDFQKGDIAEGYSVSREKKESFPLTVTSAQKNPTAFYLCASKEDTSGANVLTFGAGSRLTVL.